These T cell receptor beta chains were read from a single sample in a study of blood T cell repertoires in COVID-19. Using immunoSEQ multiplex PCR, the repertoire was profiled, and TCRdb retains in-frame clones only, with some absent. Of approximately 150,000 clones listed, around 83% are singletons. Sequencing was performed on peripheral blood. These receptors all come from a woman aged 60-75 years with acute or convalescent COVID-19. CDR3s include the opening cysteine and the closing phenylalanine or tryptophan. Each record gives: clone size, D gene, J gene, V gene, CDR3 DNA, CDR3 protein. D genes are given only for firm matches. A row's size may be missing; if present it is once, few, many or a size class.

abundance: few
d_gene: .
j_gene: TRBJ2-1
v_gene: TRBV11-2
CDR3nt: TGTGCCAGCAGCTTAGAAGCAGGGCCCGGGGAGCAGTTCTTC
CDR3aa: CASSLEAGPGEQFF

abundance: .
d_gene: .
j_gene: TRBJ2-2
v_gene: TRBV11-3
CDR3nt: TGTGCCAGCACCCTAGGGGGAACCGGGGAGCTGTTTTTT
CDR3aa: CASTLGGTGELFF

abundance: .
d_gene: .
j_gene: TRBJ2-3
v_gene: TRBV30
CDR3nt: TGTGCCTGGAGTGTCCGGGGAGGGGGTACGCAGTATTTT
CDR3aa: CAWSVRGGGTQYF

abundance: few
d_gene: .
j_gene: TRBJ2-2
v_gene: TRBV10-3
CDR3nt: TGTGCCATCAGTGAGGTGGGGGCAACCGGGGAGCTGTTTTTT
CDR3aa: CAISEVGATGELFF

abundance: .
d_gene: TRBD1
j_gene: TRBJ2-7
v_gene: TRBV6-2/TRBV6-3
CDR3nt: TGTGCCAGCAGTTATACGGGACAGATCTACGAGCAGTACTTC
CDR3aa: CASSYTGQIYEQYF

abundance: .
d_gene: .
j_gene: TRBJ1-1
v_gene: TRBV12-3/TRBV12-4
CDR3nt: TGTGCCAGCAGGAGGACGGGGATCACTGAAGCTTTCTTT
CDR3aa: CASRRTGITEAFF

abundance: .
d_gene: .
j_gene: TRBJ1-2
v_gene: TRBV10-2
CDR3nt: TGCGCCAGCAGCAGACAAAATAAACCGATTAACTATGGCTACACCTTC
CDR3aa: CASSRQNKPINYGYTF

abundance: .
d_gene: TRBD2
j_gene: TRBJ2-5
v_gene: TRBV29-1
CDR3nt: TGCAGCGTTGACCTAGCGGGGAAACAAGAGACCCAGTACTTC
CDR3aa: CSVDLAGKQETQYF

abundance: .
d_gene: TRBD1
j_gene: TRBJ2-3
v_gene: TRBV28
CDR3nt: TGTGCCAGCAGTTTCTCAGGACAGGGGGGAGATACGCAGTATTTT
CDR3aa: CASSFSGQGGDTQYF

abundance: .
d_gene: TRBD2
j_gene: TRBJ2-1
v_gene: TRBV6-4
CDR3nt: TGTGCCAGCAGTGACTCGAGACTAGCGGGGCACAATGAGCAGTTCTTC
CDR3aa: CASSDSRLAGHNEQFF

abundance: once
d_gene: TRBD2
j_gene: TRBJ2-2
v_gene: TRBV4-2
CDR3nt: TGTGCCAGCAGCCACAGCGGGGGGGCCCTCAAAACCGGGGAGCTGTTTTTT
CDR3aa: CASSHSGGALKTGELFF

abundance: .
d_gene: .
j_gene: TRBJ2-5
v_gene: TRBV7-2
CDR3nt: TGTGCCAGCAGCTTAGACTGGAGGGAGACCCAGTACTTC
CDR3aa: CASSLDWRETQYF

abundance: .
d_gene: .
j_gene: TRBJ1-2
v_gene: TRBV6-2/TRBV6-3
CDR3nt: TGTGCCAGCAGTTACTTGGGGCCGCACTATGGCTACACCTTC
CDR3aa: CASSYLGPHYGYTF

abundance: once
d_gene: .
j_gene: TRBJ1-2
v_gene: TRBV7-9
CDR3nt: TGTGCCAGCAGCCTGGAGAACTATGGCTACACCTTC
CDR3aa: CASSLENYGYTF

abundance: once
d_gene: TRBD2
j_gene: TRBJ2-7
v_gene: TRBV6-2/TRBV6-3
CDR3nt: TGTGCCAGCAGTGGGACTAGCTATTACGAGCAGTACTTC
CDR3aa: CASSGTSYYEQYF

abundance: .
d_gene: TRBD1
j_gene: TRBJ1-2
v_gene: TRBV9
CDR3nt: TGTGCCAGCAGCGTAGAAGACAGGGGCTTACGTGGCTACACCTTC
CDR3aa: CASSVEDRGLRGYTF

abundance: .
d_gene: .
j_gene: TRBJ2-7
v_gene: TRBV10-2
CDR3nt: TGCGCCAGCAGTGAGGGAACAGGACCGGGGGTTAGCGAGCAGTACTTC
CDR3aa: CASSEGTGPGVSEQYF

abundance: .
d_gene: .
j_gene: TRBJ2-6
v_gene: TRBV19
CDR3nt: TGTGCCAGTAGTAGAGGGTCCTCTGGGGCCAACGTCCTGACTTTC
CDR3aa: CASSRGSSGANVLTF

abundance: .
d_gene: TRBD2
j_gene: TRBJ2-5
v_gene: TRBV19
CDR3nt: TGTGCCAGTAGTAAAATAGCGGGGGACGGGGAGACCCAGTACTTC
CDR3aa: CASSKIAGDGETQYF

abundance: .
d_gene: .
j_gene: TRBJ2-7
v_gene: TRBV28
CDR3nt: TGTGCCAGCAGCCCGACTGGCCCCTACGAGCAGTACTTC
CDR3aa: CASSPTGPYEQYF

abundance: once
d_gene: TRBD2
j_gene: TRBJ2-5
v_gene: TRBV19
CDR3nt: TGTGCCAGTAGTCCGGGACTAGCGGGGGGGCCTCAGGAGACCCAGTACTTC
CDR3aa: CASSPGLAGGPQETQYF

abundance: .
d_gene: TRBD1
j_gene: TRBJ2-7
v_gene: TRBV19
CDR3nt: TGTGCCAGTAGTACCGGGACAGGGCCCTTCTACGAGCAGTACTTC
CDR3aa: CASSTGTGPFYEQYF

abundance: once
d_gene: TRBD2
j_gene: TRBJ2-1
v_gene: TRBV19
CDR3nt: TGTGCCAGTAAAGTCCCCGAGCGGGGGACGCAGTTCTTC
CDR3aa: CASKVPERGTQFF